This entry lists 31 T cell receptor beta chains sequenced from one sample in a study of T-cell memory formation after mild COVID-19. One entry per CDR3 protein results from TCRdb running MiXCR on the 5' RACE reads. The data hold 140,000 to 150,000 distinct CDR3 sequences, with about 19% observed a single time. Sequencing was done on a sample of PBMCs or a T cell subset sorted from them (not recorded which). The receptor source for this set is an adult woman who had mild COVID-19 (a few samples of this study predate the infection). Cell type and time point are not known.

DNA for the CDR3: TGTGCCAGCAGCTTAACCCCTGAAGAGACCCAGTACTTC. Its protein product is CASSLTPEETQYF. This chain links TRBV7-3 with TRBJ2-5; D ambiguous. The CDR3 sequence is 13 residues long. Germline V gene lookup returns CDR1 SGHTA and CDR2 FQGTGA. The V gene lost 0 bases and the J gene lost 3 bases, with 5 bases spanning the gap.

The CDR3 region has the DNA TGTGCCAGCAGCTTAACAGGGGAACAGGGCCATACGCAGTATTTT. Protein sequence: CASSLTGEQGHTQYF. The V call is TRBV7-9, the J call TRBJ2-3; 7 bases agree with TRBD1. The CDR3 sequence is 15 residues long. V was clipped by 2 bases and J by 7 bases; unmatched bases: 9. The germline V gene has CDR1 SEHNR and CDR2 FQNEAQ (reference sequence).

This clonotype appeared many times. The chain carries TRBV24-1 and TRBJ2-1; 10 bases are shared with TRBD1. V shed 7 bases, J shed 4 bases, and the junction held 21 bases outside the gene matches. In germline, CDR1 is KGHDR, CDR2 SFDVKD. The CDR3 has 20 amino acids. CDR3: CATRSSGQGTTIRRYNEQFF. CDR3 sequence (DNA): TGTGCCACCAGATCCTCGGGACAGGGGACTACTATCCGTCGTTACAATGAGCAGTTCTTC.

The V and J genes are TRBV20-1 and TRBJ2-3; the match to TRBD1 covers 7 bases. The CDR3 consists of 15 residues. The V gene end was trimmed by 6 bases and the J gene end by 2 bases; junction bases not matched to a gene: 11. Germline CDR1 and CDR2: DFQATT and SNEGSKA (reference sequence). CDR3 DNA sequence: TGCAGTGCCGAAAATCGACAGGGCCTCACAGATACGCAGTATTTT. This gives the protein CSAENRQGLTDTQYF.

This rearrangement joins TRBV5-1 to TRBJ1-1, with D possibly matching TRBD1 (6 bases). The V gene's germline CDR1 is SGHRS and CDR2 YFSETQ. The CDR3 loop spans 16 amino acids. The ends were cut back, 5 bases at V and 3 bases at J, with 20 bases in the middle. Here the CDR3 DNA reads TGCGCCAGCAGGATGGGACATCTCGCGGGAGACACTGAAGCTTTCTTT. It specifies CASRMGHLAGDTEAFF.

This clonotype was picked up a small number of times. The CDR3 here is CATARDRGPLGPTDTQYF. In DNA, the CDR3 is TGCGCCACGGCCCGGGACAGGGGGCCCCTCGGGCCCACAGATACGCAGTATTTT. This rearrangement joins TRBV5-1 to TRBJ2-3, with TRBD1 identical over 12 bases. The CDR3 sequence is 18 residues long. With 9 bases clipped from V and 2 bases from J, the junction kept 16 bases outside the gene matches. Per the germline V gene, CDR1 is SGHRS and CDR2 is YFSETQ.

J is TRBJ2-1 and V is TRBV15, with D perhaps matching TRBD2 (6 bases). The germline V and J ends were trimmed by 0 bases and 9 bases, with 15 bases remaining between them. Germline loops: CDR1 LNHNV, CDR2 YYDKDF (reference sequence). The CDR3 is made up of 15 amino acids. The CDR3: CATSRDKPGRGEQFF. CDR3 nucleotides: TGTGCCACCAGCAGAGATAAACCCGGGCGGGGTGAGCAGTTCTTC.

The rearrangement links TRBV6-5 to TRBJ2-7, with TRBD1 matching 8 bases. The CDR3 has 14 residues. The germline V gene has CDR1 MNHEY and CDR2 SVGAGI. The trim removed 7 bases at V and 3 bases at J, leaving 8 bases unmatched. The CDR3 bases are TGTGCCAGCAATGCAGGGGGCGCGAACTACGAGCAGTACTTC. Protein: CASNAGGANYEQYF.

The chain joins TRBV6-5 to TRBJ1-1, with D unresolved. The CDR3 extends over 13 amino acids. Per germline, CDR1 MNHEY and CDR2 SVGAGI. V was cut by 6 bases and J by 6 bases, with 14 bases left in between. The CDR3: CASSPFNEAEAFF. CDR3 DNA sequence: TGTGCCAGCAGCCCATTCAATGAGGCTGAAGCTTTCTTT.

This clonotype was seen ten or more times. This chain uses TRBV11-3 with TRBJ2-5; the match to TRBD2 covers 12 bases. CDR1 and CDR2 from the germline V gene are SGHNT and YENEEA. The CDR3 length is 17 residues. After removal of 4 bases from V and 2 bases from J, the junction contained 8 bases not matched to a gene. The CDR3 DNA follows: TGTGCCAGCAGCTATCTGACTAGCGGGAGATCTCAAGAGACCCAGTACTTC. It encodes CASSYLTSGRSQETQYF.

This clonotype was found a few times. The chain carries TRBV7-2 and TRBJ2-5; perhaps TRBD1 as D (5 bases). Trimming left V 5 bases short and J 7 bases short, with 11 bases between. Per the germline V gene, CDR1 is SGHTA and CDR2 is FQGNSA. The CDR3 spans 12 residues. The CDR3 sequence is CASSPPQGTQYF. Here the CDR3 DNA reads TGTGCCAGCAGCCCCCCTCAGGGGACCCAGTACTTC.

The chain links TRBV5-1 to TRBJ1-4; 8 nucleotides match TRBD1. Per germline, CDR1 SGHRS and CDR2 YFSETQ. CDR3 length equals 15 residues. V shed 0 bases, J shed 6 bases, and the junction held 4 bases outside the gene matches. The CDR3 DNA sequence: TGCGCCAGCAGCTTGGAGACAGGGGACCATGAAAAACTGTTTTTT. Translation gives CASSLETGDHEKLFF.

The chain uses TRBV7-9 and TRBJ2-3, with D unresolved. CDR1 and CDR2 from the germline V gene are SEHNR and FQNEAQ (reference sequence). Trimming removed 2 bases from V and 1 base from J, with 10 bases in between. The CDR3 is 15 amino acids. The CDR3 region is CASSLRSERTDTQYF. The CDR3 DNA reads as TGTGCCAGCAGCTTAAGGTCCGAGCGCACAGATACGCAGTATTTT.

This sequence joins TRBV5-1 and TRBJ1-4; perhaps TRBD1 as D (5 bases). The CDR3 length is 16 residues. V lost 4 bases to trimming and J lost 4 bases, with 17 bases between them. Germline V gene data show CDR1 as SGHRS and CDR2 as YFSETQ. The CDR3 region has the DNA TGCGCCAGCAGCGGCCGGGACGCCGGGATTAATGAAAAACTGTTTTTT. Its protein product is CASSGRDAGINEKLFF.

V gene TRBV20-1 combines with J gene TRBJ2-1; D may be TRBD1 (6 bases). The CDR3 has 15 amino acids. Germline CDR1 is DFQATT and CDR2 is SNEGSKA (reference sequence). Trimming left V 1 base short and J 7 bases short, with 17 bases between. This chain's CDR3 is CSARAPLGRGNEQFF. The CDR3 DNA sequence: TGCAGTGCTAGAGCCCCTCTGGGCAGGGGAAATGAGCAGTTCTTC.

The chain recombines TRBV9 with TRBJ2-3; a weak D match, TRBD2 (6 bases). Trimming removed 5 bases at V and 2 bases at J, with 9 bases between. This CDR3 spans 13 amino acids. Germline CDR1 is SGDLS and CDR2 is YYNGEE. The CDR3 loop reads CASRGGTTDTQYF. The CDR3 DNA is TGTGCCAGCAGAGGCGGGACCACAGATACGCAGTATTTT. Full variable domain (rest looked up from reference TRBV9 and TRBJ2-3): DSGVTQTPKHLITATGQRVTLRCSPRSGDLSVYWYQQSLDQGLQFLIQYYNGEERAKGNILERFSAQQFPDLHSELNLSSLELGDSALYFCASRGGTTDTQYFGPGTRLTVL.

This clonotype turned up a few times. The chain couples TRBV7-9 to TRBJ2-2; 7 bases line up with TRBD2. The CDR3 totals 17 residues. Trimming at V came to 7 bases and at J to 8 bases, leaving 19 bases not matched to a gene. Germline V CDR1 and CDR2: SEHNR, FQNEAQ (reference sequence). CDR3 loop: CASNRAVGTTGDGELFF. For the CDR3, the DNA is TGTGCCAGCAACCGGGCGGTTGGGACTACGGGTGATGGGGAGCTGTTTTTT.

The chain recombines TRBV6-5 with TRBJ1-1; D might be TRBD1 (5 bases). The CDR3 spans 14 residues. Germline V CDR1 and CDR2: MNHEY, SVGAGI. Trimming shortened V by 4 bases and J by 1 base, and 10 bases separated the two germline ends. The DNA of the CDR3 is TGTGCCAGCAGTTTACGGACACGGAACACTGAAGCTTTCTTT. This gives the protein CASSLRTRNTEAFF.

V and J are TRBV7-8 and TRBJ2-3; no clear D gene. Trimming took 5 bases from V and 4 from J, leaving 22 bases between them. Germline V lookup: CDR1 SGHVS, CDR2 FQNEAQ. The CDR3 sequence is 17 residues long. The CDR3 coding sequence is TGTGCCAGCAGCCGAGAGAGCGCATTAAGAGCCGCAGATACGCAGTATTTT. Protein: CASSRESALRAADTQYF.

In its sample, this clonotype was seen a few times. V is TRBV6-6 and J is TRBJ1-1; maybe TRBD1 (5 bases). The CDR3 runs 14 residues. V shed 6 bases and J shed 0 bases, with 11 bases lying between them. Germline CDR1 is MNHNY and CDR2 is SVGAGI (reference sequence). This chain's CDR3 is CASRTGTVNTEAFF. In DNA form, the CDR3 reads TGTGCCAGCAGAACCGGGACGGTGAACACTGAAGCTTTCTTT.

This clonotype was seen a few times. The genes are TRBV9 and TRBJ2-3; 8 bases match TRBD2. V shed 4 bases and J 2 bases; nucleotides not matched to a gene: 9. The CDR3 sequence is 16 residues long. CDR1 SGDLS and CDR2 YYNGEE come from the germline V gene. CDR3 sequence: CASSPSAGALTDTQYF. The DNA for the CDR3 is TGTGCCAGCAGCCCCTCAGCGGGGGCGCTCACAGATACGCAGTATTTT.

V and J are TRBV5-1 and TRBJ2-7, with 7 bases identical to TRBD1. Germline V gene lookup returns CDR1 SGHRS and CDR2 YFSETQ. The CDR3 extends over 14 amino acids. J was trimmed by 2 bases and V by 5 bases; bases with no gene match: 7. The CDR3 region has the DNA TGCGCCAGCAGGAGGGACAGTCTAACCTACGAGCAGTACTTC. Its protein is CASRRDSLTYEQYF.

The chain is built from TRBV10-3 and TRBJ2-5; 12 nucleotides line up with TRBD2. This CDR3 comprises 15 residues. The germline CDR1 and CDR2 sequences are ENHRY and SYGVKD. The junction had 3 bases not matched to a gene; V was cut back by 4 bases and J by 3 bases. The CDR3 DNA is TGTGCCATCAGTGCGGCTAGCGGGGGGGAAGAGACCCAGTACTTC. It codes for CAISAASGGEETQYF.

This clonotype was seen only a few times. The CDR3 nucleotides are TGTGCCAGCAGCCATCTCGGACAGGGGGCAGGCGAGCAGTACTTC. It translates to CASSHLGQGAGEQYF. V usage is TRBV7-6 and J usage is TRBJ2-7, with 11 nucleotides matching TRBD1. Trimming took 5 bases from V and 6 from J; bases not matched to a gene: 9. The V gene's germline CDR1 is SGHVS and CDR2 FNYEAQ. This CDR3 contains 15 residues.

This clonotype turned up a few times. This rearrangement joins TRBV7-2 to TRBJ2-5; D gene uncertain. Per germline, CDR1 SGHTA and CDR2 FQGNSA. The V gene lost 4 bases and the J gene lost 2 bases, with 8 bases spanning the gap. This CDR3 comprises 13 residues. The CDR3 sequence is CASSSGRQETQYF. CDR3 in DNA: TGTGCCAGCAGCTCCGGACGGCAAGAGACCCAGTACTTC.

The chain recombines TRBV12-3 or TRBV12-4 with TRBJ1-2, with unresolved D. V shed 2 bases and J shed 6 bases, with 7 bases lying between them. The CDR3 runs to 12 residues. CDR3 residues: CASSLRLDGYTF. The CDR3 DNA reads TGTGCCAGCAGTTTACGACTGGATGGCTACACCTTC.

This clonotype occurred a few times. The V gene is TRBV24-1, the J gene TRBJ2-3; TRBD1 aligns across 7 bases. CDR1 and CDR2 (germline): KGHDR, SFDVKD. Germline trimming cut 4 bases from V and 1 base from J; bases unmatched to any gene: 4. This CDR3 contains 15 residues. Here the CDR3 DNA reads TGTGCCACCAGTGACGACAGGGTTGGCACAGATACGCAGTATTTT. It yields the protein CATSDDRVGTDTQYF.

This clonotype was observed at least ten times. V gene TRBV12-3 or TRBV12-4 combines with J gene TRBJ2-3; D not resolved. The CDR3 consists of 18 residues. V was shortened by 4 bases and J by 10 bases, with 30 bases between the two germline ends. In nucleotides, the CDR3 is TGTGCCAGCAGTTCCGCTGACTCCACGGTGGGGATAAGACGGTCGCAGTATTTT. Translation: CASSSADSTVGIRRSQYF.

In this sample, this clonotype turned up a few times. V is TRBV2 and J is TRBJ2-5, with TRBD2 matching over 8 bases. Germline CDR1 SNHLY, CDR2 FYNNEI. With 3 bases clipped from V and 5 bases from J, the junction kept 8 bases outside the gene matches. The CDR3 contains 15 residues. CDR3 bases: TGTGCCAGCAGTGATCCTGGCGGGGGGAGTGAGACCCAGTACTTC. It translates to CASSDPGGGSETQYF.

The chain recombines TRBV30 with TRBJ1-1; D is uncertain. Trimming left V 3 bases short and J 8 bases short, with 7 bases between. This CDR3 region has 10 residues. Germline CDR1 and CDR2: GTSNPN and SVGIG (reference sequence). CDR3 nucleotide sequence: TGTGCCTGGAGCCGGGGAGAAGCTTTCTTT. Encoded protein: CAWSRGEAFF.

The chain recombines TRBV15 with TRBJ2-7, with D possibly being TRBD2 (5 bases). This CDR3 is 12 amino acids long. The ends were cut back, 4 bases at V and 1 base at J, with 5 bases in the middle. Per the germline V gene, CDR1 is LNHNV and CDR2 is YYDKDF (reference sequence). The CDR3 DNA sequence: TGTGCCACCAGCACGGGGTCCTACGAGCAGTACTTC. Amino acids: CATSTGSYEQYF.